The TCR beta chain described here comes from a study of T cells in Graves' hyperthyroidism and ophthalmopathy. RNA transcripts were the template for amplifying TCR beta CDR3 regions. A first-round RT-PCR of the TCR CDR3 used the HTBI primer set. MiXCR, applied by TCRdb to the multiplex PCR reads, yields one record per CDR3 protein. Of around 690,000 distinct CDR3 sequences in the sample, more than 20% were seen once. Losses at the gene ends were 1 base for V and 0 bases for J; bases not matched to a gene: 3. The CDR3 spans 16 residues. The germline V gene encodes CDR1 KGHSH and CDR2 LQKENI. Sequenced input: blood. The rearrangement uses TRBV18 and TRBJ1-2, with 9 nucleotides matching TRBD1. This clonotype was obtained from a man aged 30 to 45 with Graves' ophthalmopathy. CDR3 sequence (DNA): TGTGCCAGCTCACCACTTGGGACAGGGCCTAACTATGGCTACACCTTC. Amino acids: CASSPLGTGPNYGYTF.